The 30 T cell receptor beta chains below all came from one sample that was sequenced in a study of blood T cells in healthy people across ages. The second PCR ran roughly 6 to 11 cycles with a sample-barcoded 5' primer and J-beta primers. TCRdb reprocessed the 5' RACE reads with MiXCR, giving one entry per CDR3 protein. This table has about 1.1 million distinct CDR3 sequences, 35% to 40% appearing once. The sequenced sample consisted of blood. The receptor source for this set is a man aged 18 to 29 in good health.

The rearrangement joins TRBV7-2 to TRBJ2-7, with D possibly being TRBD1 (6 bases). V was pared by 0 bases and J by 2 bases, with 11 bases between. Germline V lookup: CDR1 SGHTA, CDR2 FQGNSA. The CDR3 sequence is 15 residues long. The CDR3 DNA reads TGTGCCAGCAGCTTAGCGGGGGCCAAAACCTACGAGCAGTACTTC. This translates into CASSLAGAKTYEQYF.

This clonotype has only a few counts. The J gene is TRBJ1-4, the V gene TRBV6-5; 7 positions match TRBD1. CDR3 length: 14 residues. Looked up from germline, CDR1 is MNHEY and CDR2 is SVGAGI. V trimming: 5 bases; J trimming: 5 bases; junction bases outside the gene matches: 5. The chain's CDR3 is CASSKGGGNEKLFF. CDR3 DNA sequence: TGTGCCAGCAGTAAAGGGGGCGGCAATGAAAAACTGTTTTTT.

This clonotype was counted only a few times. CDR3 amino acids: CASSARRQGTGTEAFF. The DNA for the CDR3 is TGTGCCAGCAGCGCCCGGAGACAGGGCACTGGCACTGAAGCTTTCTTT. The chain links TRBV9 to TRBJ1-1; 7 bases agree with TRBD1. This CDR3 region has 16 residues. CDR1 and CDR2 (germline): SGDLS, YYNGEE. V shed 3 bases, J shed 4 bases, and the junction held 12 bases outside the gene matches. Complete variable domain (other parts from reference TRBV9 and TRBJ1-1): DSGVTQTPKHLITATGQRVTLRCSPRSGDLSVYWYQQSLDQGLQFLIQYYNGEERAKGNILERFSAQQFPDLHSELNLSSLELGDSALYFCASSARRQGTGTEAFFGQGTRLTVV.

The genes are TRBV7-2 and TRBJ1-4, with unresolved D. CDR1 and CDR2 from the germline V gene are SGHTA and FQGNSA. V was cut by 5 bases and J by 8 bases, with 9 bases left in between. This CDR3 contains 12 residues. CDR3 DNA sequence: TGTGCCAGCAGCCCGCCGGAAGAAAAACTGTTTTTT. Translated, it gives CASSPPEEKLFF.

The V call is TRBV18, the J call TRBJ1-5, with TRBD1 matching 7 bases. This CDR3 spans 16 amino acids. Trimming removed 3 bases from V and 4 bases from J; junction bases left unmatched: 9. Germline V gene sequence: CDR1 KGHSH, CDR2 LQKENI. Here the CDR3 DNA reads TGTGCCAGCTCACCCACTACCGGGACAGATAATCAGCCCCAGCATTTT. Translated, it gives CASSPTTGTDNQPQHF.

This chain links TRBV15 with TRBJ2-1, with 13 positions matching TRBD2. V shed 5 bases, J shed 9 bases, and the junction held 7 bases outside the gene matches. CDR3 size: 15 residues. CDR1 is LNHNV and CDR2 is YYDKDF in the germline V gene (reference sequence). Written as DNA, the CDR3 is TGTGCCACCAGCTCCACTAGCGGGGGGGCCAGTGAGCAGTTCTTC. As protein: CATSSTSGGASEQFF.

The rearrangement joins TRBV15 to TRBJ2-2, with D uncertain. V was cut by 0 bases and J by 6 bases, with 5 bases left in between. The germline V gene has CDR1 LNHNV and CDR2 YYDKDF (reference sequence). The length of the CDR3 is 13 residues. The CDR3 DNA sequence: TGTGCCACCAGCAGAGATCTCGCCGGGGAGCTGTTTTTT. It specifies CATSRDLAGELFF.

The chain employs TRBV6-2 or TRBV6-3 and TRBJ2-2; 8 bases map to TRBD1. From germline, CDR1 is MNHEY and CDR2 SVGEGT. Trimming at V came to 6 bases and at J to 1 base, leaving 4 bases not matched to a gene. The CDR3 loop spans 15 amino acids. The CDR3 DNA reads TGTGCCAGCAGAATCGACAGGGGGAACACCGGGGAGCTGTTTTTT. It translates to CASRIDRGNTGELFF.

V gene TRBV5-6 combines with J gene TRBJ2-3; D unclear. The germline V gene encodes CDR1 SGHDT and CDR2 YYEEEE. Trimming removed 1 base at V and 7 bases at J, with 19 bases between. The CDR3 totals 16 residues. CDR3 nucleotide sequence: TGTGCCAGCAGCTTGTTGGGTGCTGGCGGCGATCATACGCAGTATTTT. Translation: CASSLLGAGGDHTQYF.

This chain uses TRBV7-8 with TRBJ2-5; no clear D gene. Germline CDR1 is SGHVS and CDR2 is FQNEAQ. Trimming removed 1 base at V and 1 base at J, with 7 bases between. The CDR3 is made up of 14 amino acids. The CDR3 nucleotides read TGTGCCAGCAGCTTAGTCATCAGCCAAGAGACCCAGTACTTC. Amino acid sequence: CASSLVISQETQYF.

This clonotype was seen only a few times. This rearrangement joins TRBV5-1 to TRBJ2-7, with unresolved D. Deletions cut 4 bases from V and 4 bases from J, with 15 bases between. Germline V gene sequence: CDR1 SGHRS, CDR2 YFSETQ. The CDR3 length is 14 residues. CDR3 in amino acids: CASSPSGGEYEQYF. The CDR3 nucleotides read TGCGCCAGCAGCCCTTCTGGTGGGGAATACGAGCAGTACTTC.

The chain is built from TRBV24-1 and TRBJ2-2, with a weak D call TRBD1 (5 bases). The germline V gene has CDR1 KGHDR and CDR2 SFDVKD. The germline V and J ends were trimmed by 8 bases and 2 bases, with 8 bases remaining between them. The CDR3 is 13 amino acids. CDR3 DNA sequence: TGTGCCACCATAGACAGCAACACCGGGGAGCTGTTTTTT. Translated, it gives CATIDSNTGELFF.

This clonotype has only a few counts. The V gene is TRBV7-9, the J gene TRBJ2-1; TRBD1 agrees at 8 bases. The CDR3 is 15 amino acids. The V and J ends lost 5 bases and 7 bases, in that order; junction bases with no gene match: 10. CDR1 SEHNR and CDR2 FQNEAQ come from the germline V gene (reference sequence). CDR3: CASSARDRNMNEQFF. CDR3 in DNA: TGTGCCAGCAGCGCAAGGGACAGGAATATGAATGAGCAGTTCTTC. The variable domain in full, completed from reference TRBV7-9 and TRBJ2-1, reads DTGVSQNPRHKITKRGQNVTFRCDPISEHNRLYWYRQTLGQGPEFLTYFQNEAQLEKSRLLSDRFSAERPKGSFSTLEIQRTEQGDSAMYLCASSARDRNMNEQFFGPGTRLTVL.

This chain connects TRBV6-2 or TRBV6-3 to TRBJ1-5; D is perhaps TRBD1 (6 bases). CDR1 and CDR2 (germline): MNHEY, SVGEGT. The V and J ends lost 0 bases and 4 bases respectively, with 13 bases between them. The CDR3 sequence is 16 residues long. The CDR3: CASSYSGRGQNQPQHF. The CDR3 nucleotides read TGTGCCAGCAGTTACTCGGGCAGGGGCCAAAATCAGCCCCAGCATTTT.

The sample holds a few counts of this clonotype. The rearrangement joins TRBV2 to TRBJ2-5; 7 nucleotides line up with TRBD1. From germline, CDR1 is SNHLY and CDR2 FYNNEI. The CDR3 runs to 15 residues. Trimming cost V 5 bases and J 6 bases; bases outside gene matches: 12. The CDR3, as DNA: TGTGCCAGCAGTCCTATAGTGACAGGGCCGAAGACCCAGTACTTC. Amino acid sequence: CASSPIVTGPKTQYF.

The chain combines TRBV3-1 with TRBJ2-5, with D maybe TRBD1 (6 bases). The CDR3 is made up of 17 amino acids. The germline CDR1 and CDR2 sequences are LGHDT and YNNKEL (reference sequence). V lost 4 bases to trimming and J lost 1 base, with 19 bases between them. The CDR3 DNA follows: TGTGCCAGCAGCCCGATGTTGAAAGGACAGTCCCAAGAGACCCAGTACTTC. Its protein product is CASSPMLKGQSQETQYF.

In its sample, this clonotype was seen a few times. The chain employs TRBV7-2 and TRBJ2-2, with 8 bases that match TRBD2. V lost 5 bases to trimming and J lost 3 bases; unmatched junction nucleotides: 2. The CDR3 sequence is 14 residues long. Per germline, CDR1 SGHTA and CDR2 FQGNSA. CDR3 protein: CASSPSGHTGELFF. CDR3 DNA: TGTGCCAGCAGCCCTAGCGGGCACACCGGGGAGCTGTTTTTT.

V usage is TRBV4-3 and J usage is TRBJ2-5; perhaps D is TRBD1 or TRBD2 (5 bases each). Deletions cut 0 bases from V and 5 bases from J, with 13 bases between. Germline lookup yields CDR1 LGHNA and CDR2 YSLEER. This CDR3 region has 15 residues. CDR3: CASSQDWTRDETQYF. The CDR3 nucleotides read TGCGCCAGCAGCCAAGATTGGACAAGGGACGAGACCCAGTACTTC.

The chain is built from TRBV9 and TRBJ1-2; D perhaps matches TRBD1 (5 bases). CDR1 and CDR2 from the germline V gene are SGDLS and YYNGEE. V was pared by 4 bases and J by 0 bases, with 13 bases between. This CDR3 spans 15 amino acids. The CDR3 nucleotides read TGTGCCAGCAGCCCTGGGGGACGCCCTAACTATGGCTACACCTTC. Translating it yields CASSPGGRPNYGYTF.

The chain joins TRBV12-5 to TRBJ1-1, with D hard to call. With 6 bases removed from V and 7 bases from J, the gap between germline ends came to 9 bases. Germline V CDR1 and CDR2: LGHNT, FRNRAP. The CDR3 is 11 residues long. CDR3 region: CASGTVVEAFF. DNA of the CDR3: TGTGCTAGTGGGACGGTAGTTGAAGCTTTCTTT.

The V call is TRBV7-8, the J call TRBJ1-1; no reliable D call. Germline CDR1 and CDR2: SGHVS and FQNEAQ. There are 13 residues in the CDR3. Trimming cost V 5 bases and J 7 bases, with 14 bases left between them. The CDR3 spells CASSKTGSYEAFF. The CDR3, as DNA: TGTGCCAGCAGCAAAACGGGGAGCTATGAAGCTTTCTTT.

This clonotype occurred a few times. The rearrangement links TRBV7-9 to TRBJ1-5; 9 bases align to TRBD1. The ends lost 5 bases at V and 4 bases at J; junction bases unmatched: 6. The CDR3 is 15 residues long. Germline lookup yields CDR1 SEHNR and CDR2 FQNEAQ (reference sequence). This CDR3 is CASSEDRGTNQPQHF. The CDR3 DNA follows: TGTGCCAGCAGCGAAGACAGGGGGACTAATCAGCCCCAGCATTTT.

This clonotype has just one count. The chain links TRBV27 to TRBJ2-1; 8 nucleotides line up with TRBD2. The CDR3 sequence is 15 residues long. Germline trimming cut 6 bases from V and 2 bases from J; bases unmatched to any gene: 6. The V gene's germline CDR1 is MNHEY and CDR2 SMNVEV (reference sequence). DNA of the CDR3: TGTGCCAGCAGCCTAATAGCGGGGCCCTACAATGAGCAGTTCTTC. Its protein product is CASSLIAGPYNEQFF.

This clonotype was counted a few times. The chain combines TRBV20-1 with TRBJ2-7; TRBD2 matches at 8 bases. The germline gives CDR1 DFQATT, CDR2 SNEGSKA (reference sequence). The CDR3 contains 15 residues. V lost 2 bases, J lost 0 bases, and 6 bases stayed unmatched. The CDR3, as DNA: TGCAGTGCTAGATCCATTAGCGGGGTCTCCTACGAGCAGTACTTC. This codes for CSARSISGVSYEQYF.

This sequence joins TRBV7-2 and TRBJ2-3; 11 bases align to TRBD2. Germline CDR1 reads SGHTA; CDR2 reads FQGNSA. With V trimmed by 3 bases and J by 0 bases, 11 bases remained unmatched. This CDR3 has 19 amino acids. The CDR3 is CASSLNAASGGTSTDTQYF. The DNA for the CDR3 is TGTGCCAGCAGCTTGAACGCGGCTAGCGGGGGGACTAGCACAGATACGCAGTATTTT.

Many counts were recorded for this clonotype. The chain joins TRBV25-1 to TRBJ1-2; no clear D. The CDR3 covers 16 residues. From germline, CDR1 is MGHDK and CDR2 SYGVNS. Trimming shortened V by 3 bases and J by 4 bases, and 18 bases separated the two germline ends. The CDR3, as DNA: TGTGCCAGCAGTGACGACCGGGCCGGATCCTCCTATGGCTACACCTTC. This encodes CASSDDRAGSSYGYTF.

V and J are TRBV2 and TRBJ1-2, with D hard to call. Germline V gene lookup returns CDR1 SNHLY and CDR2 FYNNEI. V shed 9 bases and J shed 7 bases, with 21 bases lying between them. The CDR3 totals 14 residues. DNA of the CDR3: TGTGCCAGTAGATTGACCGGTAGTCCGTCTGGCTACACCTTC. Residues: CASRLTGSPSGYTF. Complete variable domain (other parts from reference TRBV2 and TRBJ1-2): EPEVTQTPSHQVTQMGQEVILRCVPISNHLYFYWYRQILGQKVEFLVSFYNNEISEKSEIFDDQFSVERPDGSNFTLKIRSTKLEDSAMYFCASRLTGSPSGYTFGSGTRLTVV.

The chain joins TRBV7-2 to TRBJ1-2; maybe TRBD1 (5 bases). Germline V CDR1 and CDR2: SGHTA, FQGNSA. V lost 5 bases and J 2 bases, leaving 12 bases between the germline ends. The CDR3 totals 14 residues. DNA of the CDR3: TGTGCCAGCAGCCGGGGAGGGGTGAACTATGGCTACACCTTC. It codes for CASSRGGVNYGYTF. Together with reference TRBV7-2 and TRBJ1-2, the CDR3 gives the full variable domain: GAGVSQSPSNKVTEKGKDVELRCDPISGHTALYWYRQSLGQGLEFLIYFQGNSAPDKSGLPSDRFSAERTGGSVSTLTIQRTQQEDSAVYLCASSRGGVNYGYTFGSGTRLTVV.

The V gene is TRBV9, the J gene TRBJ1-2, with 7 bases aligning to TRBD1. The CDR3 has 17 residues. From germline, CDR1 is SGDLS and CDR2 YYNGEE. V trimming: 1 base; J trimming: 1 base; junction bases outside the gene matches: 10. The CDR3 loop is CASSVSDRPTRNYGYTF. In nucleotides, the CDR3 is TGTGCCAGCAGCGTATCGGACAGGCCAACTCGTAACTATGGCTACACCTTC.

This chain links TRBV6-6 with TRBJ1-1; tentatively, D is TRBD1 (5 bases). The CDR3 totals 14 residues. The germline CDR1 and CDR2 sequences are MNHNY and SVGAGI (reference sequence). The V gene lost 4 bases and the J gene lost 6 bases, with 15 bases spanning the gap. The CDR3 is CASSWGGEGPEAFF. CDR3 nucleotide sequence: TGTGCCAGCAGTTGGGGCGGAGAGGGGCCTGAAGCTTTCTTT.